This T cell receptor (beta chain) was captured by sequencing in a study of blood T cell repertoires in COVID-19. Overall study: T cells, B-cell-depleted T cells, or PBMCs supplied cDNA or gDNA.

Original processing notes: Nucleated cell number was recorded as an estimate derived from reference gene primer amplification. Generated by immunoSEQ multiplex PCR, the TCRdb table keeps only in-frame clones and is missing some. The D gene and trimming were derived from the DNA, and the V and J assignments and clone size from that table. Among some 240,000 clones listed, under 90% were seen once. V lost 2 bases to trimming and J lost 9 bases, with 12 bases between them. The germline V gene encodes CDR1 SGHDT and CDR2 YYEEEE. The CDR3 is 14 amino acids. Sequencing was done on a sample of PBMCs or T cells enriched from blood (not recorded which). The source of this sequence is a man aged 30-40 years with acute COVID-19. The J gene is TRBJ1-6, the V gene TRBV5-6, with no clear D. The CDR3 protein is CASSLGQTASPLHF. CDR3 DNA: TGTGCCAGCAGCTTAGGCCAGACTGCTTCACCCCTCCACTTT.